A single sample is the source of the 26 T cell receptor beta chains below, sequenced in a study of T cell repertoires in cytomegalovirus infection. Each CDR3 protein gets one entry after TCRdb re-called the reads with MiXCR. The sample has more than 250,000 distinct CDR3 sequences, about an eighth seen once. Input material: PBMCs. The receptors come from a human donor in good health (CMV status not recorded). Some clones in this sample may be carry-over from other donors' samples.

The table lists this clonotype with a few counts. V gene TRBV28 combines with J gene TRBJ2-3; D is perhaps TRBD1 (8 bases). This CDR3 has 14 residues. V lost 4 bases and J 5 bases, leaving 13 bases between the germline ends. The germline gives CDR1 MDHEN, CDR2 SYDVKM. CDR3: CASSSYRGGDTQYF. CDR3 bases: TGTGCCAGCAGTTCGTACAGGGGGGGAGATACGCAGTATTTT.

This chain links TRBV20-1 with TRBJ2-7; 10 nucleotides align to TRBD2. Germline-derived CDR1 and CDR2 are DFQATT and SNEGSKA (reference sequence). V lost 6 bases and J lost 3; bases outside the gene matches: 11. The CDR3 runs to 15 residues. CDR3 protein: CSAEVPLAGLYEQYF. CDR3 nucleotide sequence: TGCAGTGCCGAGGTCCCACTAGCGGGACTCTACGAGCAGTACTTC.

This clonotype was seen ten or more times. The chain uses TRBV28 and TRBJ2-5, with 8 bases lining up with TRBD1. CDR1 and CDR2 from the germline V gene are MDHEN and SYDVKM. After removal of 7 bases from V and 5 bases from J, the junction contained 3 bases not matched to a gene. This CDR3 spans 12 amino acids. The CDR3 coding sequence is TGTGCCAGCAAAACAGGGGGTGAGACCCAGTACTTC. It encodes CASKTGGETQYF.

V and J are TRBV4-1 and TRBJ2-1; 7 bases match TRBD2. The CDR3 loop spans 17 amino acids. Germline assignment: CDR1 MGHRA and CDR2 YSYEKL. With 0 bases clipped from V and 6 bases from J, the junction kept 11 bases outside the gene matches. CDR3 loop: CASSQDVGRASGNEQFF. CDR3 DNA sequence: TGCGCCAGCAGCCAAGATGTGGGGAGGGCATCGGGCAATGAGCAGTTCTTC.

In this sample, this clonotype turned up many times. The gene calls are TRBV5-6 and TRBJ2-1, with unresolved D. Germline V gene lookup returns CDR1 SGHDT and CDR2 YYEEEE. CDR3 length: 11 residues. V lost 3 bases and J lost 5, with 3 bases in between. This chain's CDR3 is CASSWNNEQFF. CDR3 DNA sequence: TGTGCCAGCAGCTGGAACAATGAGCAGTTCTTC.

There are many counts of this clonotype. The rearrangement joins TRBV7-8 to TRBJ1-3; D is unresolved. This CDR3 contains 16 residues. Germline CDR1 and CDR2: SGHVS and FQNEAQ. Trimming left V 5 bases short and J 0 bases short, with 14 bases between. In DNA, the CDR3 is TGTGCCAGCAGCCCCACTTCGGGGATCTCTGGAAACACCATATATTTT. As protein: CASSPTSGISGNTIYF.

This clonotype was observed at least ten times. The genes are TRBV4-3 and TRBJ2-2; TRBD1 is a possible D gene (6 bases). Germline V lookup: CDR1 LGHNA, CDR2 YSLEER. The CDR3 spans 15 residues. V dropped 2 bases and J dropped 4 bases, with 11 bases sitting between them. The CDR3 DNA reads as TGCGCCAGCAGCCAACACACCAGGGGCACCGGGGAGCTGTTTTTT. Its translation: CASSQHTRGTGELFF.

This clonotype occurred many times. The chain carries TRBV3-1 and TRBJ1-1; D gene uncertain. The ends were cut back, 0 bases at V and 1 base at J, with 12 bases in the middle. CDR3 length: 16 amino acids. CDR1 LGHDT and CDR2 YNNKEL come from the germline V gene (reference sequence). The CDR3 DNA is TGTGCCAGCAGCCAAGATGCCCCGACGCGGAACACTGAAGCTTTCTTT. Its translation: CASSQDAPTRNTEAFF.

This clonotype came up many times. The V gene is TRBV7-2, the J gene TRBJ2-3; 9 bases match TRBD2. Germline V gives CDR1 SGHTA, CDR2 FQGNSA. This CDR3 comprises 15 residues. V lost 11 bases and J lost 3; bases outside the gene matches: 12. This CDR3 reads CAYIPEAGGTDTQYF. As DNA, the CDR3 is TGTGCCTACATCCCGGAAGCGGGAGGAACAGATACGCAGTATTTT.

V gene TRBV6-6 combines with J gene TRBJ2-1; D unresolved. This CDR3 region has 15 residues. Trimming left V 0 bases short and J 2 bases short, with 8 bases between. The germline CDR1 and CDR2 sequences are MNHNY and SVGAGI (reference sequence). The CDR3 region has the DNA TGTGCCAGCAGTTACTCTCAGACTGCCTACAATGAGCAGTTCTTC. Amino acid sequence: CASSYSQTAYNEQFF.

This chain joins TRBV5-6 and TRBJ2-7, with D uncertain. Germline CDR1 and CDR2: SGHDT and YYEEEE. The CDR3 loop spans 14 amino acids. Trimming shortened V by 1 base and J by 0 bases, and 8 bases separated the two germline ends. CDR3 sequence reads: CASSLIVSSYEQYF. The CDR3 coding sequence is TGTGCCAGCAGCTTGATAGTCTCCTCCTACGAGCAGTACTTC.

This chain links TRBV7-9 with TRBJ1-1; D gene unclear. V was shortened by 4 bases and J by 6 bases, with 18 bases between the two germline ends. This CDR3 comprises 15 residues. Germline lookup yields CDR1 SEHNR and CDR2 FQNEAQ (reference sequence). The CDR3 here is CASSSDGFMSAEAFF. CDR3 nucleotide sequence: TGTGCCAGCAGCTCCGATGGTTTTATGAGCGCTGAAGCTTTCTTT. Full variable domain (outside the CDR3, taken from reference TRBV7-9 and TRBJ1-1): DTGVSQNPRHKITKRGQNVTFRCDPISEHNRLYWYRQTLGQGPEFLTYFQNEAQLEKSRLLSDRFSAERPKGSFSTLEIQRTEQGDSAMYLCASSSDGFMSAEAFFGQGTRLTVV.

The gene calls are TRBV7-9 and TRBJ1-1, with D perhaps matching TRBD1 (5 bases). V lost 3 bases and J 4 bases, leaving 15 bases between the germline ends. Per the germline V gene, CDR1 is SEHNR and CDR2 is FQNEAQ (reference sequence). The CDR3 is 15 residues long. The CDR3 region is CASSFLQAGFTEAFF. The CDR3 bases are TGTGCCAGCAGCTTTCTGCAGGCAGGGTTCACTGAAGCTTTCTTT. Drawing the rest from reference TRBV7-9 and TRBJ1-1, the complete variable domain is DTGVSQNPRHKITKRGQNVTFRCDPISEHNRLYWYRQTLGQGPEFLTYFQNEAQLEKSRLLSDRFSAERPKGSFSTLEIQRTEQGDSAMYLCASSFLQAGFTEAFFGQGTRLTVV.

This clonotype occurred many times. The chain is built from TRBV12-3 or TRBV12-4 and TRBJ2-2; possible D gene TRBD1, 6 bases. This CDR3 region has 17 residues. The V end was cut by 2 bases, the J end by 2 bases, with 15 bases between. CDR3 DNA: TGTGCCAGCAGTTTAACCAGGGGAAAGGGCAACACCGGGGAGCTGTTTTTT. This encodes CASSLTRGKGNTGELFF.

This clonotype occurred a few times. This chain connects TRBV4-1 to TRBJ1-1; D gene uncertain. V was cut by 1 base and J by 1 base, with 19 bases left in between. The CDR3 is 18 amino acids. Germline V CDR1 and CDR2: MGHRA, YSYEKL. The DNA of the CDR3 is TGCGCCAGCAGCCAAGTAGATGGCACCCACCTGGAGAACACTGAAGCTTTCTTT. This translates into CASSQVDGTHLENTEAFF.

This chain uses TRBV20-1 with TRBJ2-1; D is unresolved. The CDR3 length is 13 residues. The germline V gene encodes CDR1 DFQATT and CDR2 SNEGSKA (reference sequence). Trimming pared 5 bases from V and 13 bases from J, leaving 21 bases between. The CDR3 nucleotides read TGCAGTGCTGTAGGTGATCCCTTGGGCCCTCAGTTCTTC. Amino acids: CSAVGDPLGPQFF.

The chain combines TRBV2 with TRBJ1-5; D gene ambiguous. The V gene's germline CDR1 is SNHLY and CDR2 FYNNEI. Deletions cut 2 bases from V and 0 bases from J, with 5 bases between. The length of the CDR3 is 14 residues. DNA for the CDR3: TGTGCCAGCAGTGAACTTTATAGCAATCAGCCCCAGCATTTT. Protein: CASSELYSNQPQHF. Full variable domain (remainder filled in from reference TRBV2 and TRBJ1-5): EPEVTQTPSHQVTQMGQEVILRCVPISNHLYFYWYRQILGQKVEFLVSFYNNEISEKSEIFDDQFSVERPDGSNFTLKIRSTKLEDSAMYFCASSELYSNQPQHFGDGTRLSIL.

There are many counts of this clonotype. The J gene is TRBJ1-3, the V gene TRBV29-1; D not certain. The CDR3 sequence is 14 residues long. Deletions cut 7 bases from V and 0 bases from J, with 13 bases between. Per germline, CDR1 SQVTM and CDR2 ANQGSEA. The CDR3: CSAKDADSGNTIYF. Written as DNA, the CDR3 is TGCAGCGCCAAGGACGCCGACTCTGGAAACACCATATATTTT. The full variable domain, its missing parts supplied by reference TRBV29-1 and TRBJ1-3, is SAVISQKPSRDICQRGTSLTIQCQVDSQVTMMFWYRQQPGQSLTLIATANQGSEATYESGFVIDKFPISRPNLTFSTLTVSNMSPEDSSIYLCSAKDADSGNTIYFGEGSWLTVV.

This clonotype was counted a few times. The V call is TRBV2, the J call TRBJ2-1; D gene uncertain. The ends were cut back, 4 bases at V and 8 bases at J, with 12 bases in the middle. Germline loops: CDR1 SNHLY, CDR2 FYNNEI. This CDR3 region has 13 residues. In nucleotides, the CDR3 is TGTGCCAGCAGTGCCCGTAACGGTGATGAGCAGTTCTTC. It translates to CASSARNGDEQFF.

This clonotype has ten or more counts. The gene calls are TRBV7-2 and TRBJ2-1, with TRBD1 as a possible D gene (6 bases). The CDR3 spans 15 residues. Trimming shortened V by 4 bases and J by 8 bases, and 18 bases separated the two germline ends. CDR1 is SGHTA, CDR2 FQGNSA, per germline. For the CDR3, the DNA is TGTGCCAGCAGCTCATCAAGACAGGCGACGGATGAGCAGTTCTTC. It yields the protein CASSSSRQATDEQFF.

In this sample, this clonotype turned up many times. The J gene is TRBJ2-7, the V gene TRBV20-1; D may be TRBD2 (5 bases). The ends were cut back, 5 bases at V and 2 bases at J, with 10 bases in the middle. The length of the CDR3 is 12 residues. The V gene's germline CDR1 is DFQATT and CDR2 SNEGSKA (reference sequence). The DNA of the CDR3 is TGCAGTGCTGGGCGGGCCGCCTACGAGCAGTACTTC. Encoded protein: CSAGRAAYEQYF.

This clonotype has more than one count but fewer than ten. The chain is built from TRBV28 and TRBJ2-5; D may be TRBD2 (6 bases). This CDR3 is built from 15 residues. Trimming removed 0 bases at V and 5 bases at J, with 13 bases between. The germline V gene encodes CDR1 MDHEN and CDR2 SYDVKM. The CDR3 region is CASSLWRDGGETQYF. CDR3 DNA sequence: TGTGCCAGCAGTTTATGGCGGGATGGCGGGGAGACCCAGTACTTC.

In this sample, this clonotype turned up a few times. The genes are TRBV4-1 and TRBJ2-7, with 8 bases identical to TRBD1. This CDR3 has 15 residues. The germline V gene has CDR1 MGHRA and CDR2 YSYEKL. The V gene end was trimmed by 3 bases and the J gene end by 2 bases; junction bases not matched to a gene: 6. The CDR3 sequence is CASSQTGVPTYEQYF. The CDR3 DNA reads TGCGCCAGCAGCCAGACAGGGGTTCCGACCTACGAGCAGTACTTC.

The chain uses TRBV7-3 and TRBJ2-1; 7 nucleotides align to TRBD2. The V gene end was trimmed by 5 bases and the J gene end by 13 bases; junction bases not matched to a gene: 11. The CDR3 extends over 13 amino acids. Germline V gives CDR1 SGHTA, CDR2 FQGTGA. Written as DNA, the CDR3 is TGTGCCAGCAGCCAAGATTGGTGGGAGGGCCAGTTCTTC. It yields the protein CASSQDWWEGQFF.

This clonotype appeared many times. The chain recombines TRBV5-6 with TRBJ2-2; D not resolved. The ends were cut back, 2 bases at V and 2 bases at J, with 10 bases in the middle. The CDR3 extends over 15 amino acids. The germline CDR1 and CDR2 sequences are SGHDT and YYEEEE. The CDR3 bases are TGTGCCAGCAGCTTACGGAGAGTAAACACCGGGGAGCTGTTTTTT. Its protein product is CASSLRRVNTGELFF.

This chain links TRBV2 with TRBJ1-2; D gene ambiguous. The CDR3 is made up of 11 amino acids. The germline V gene has CDR1 SNHLY and CDR2 FYNNEI. CDR3 in amino acids: CVITAGDGYTF. Written as DNA, the CDR3 is TGTGTCATTACAGCGGGCGATGGCTACACCTTC.